This TCR beta chain was found in a study of blood T cell repertoires in COVID-19. Study as a whole: Acute and convalescent COVID-19 specimens originated in the United States, Italy and Spain. Nucleic acid was either cDNA or gDNA, and it came from T cells, B-cell-depleted T cells, or PBMCs.

Assay used: immunoSEQ multiplex PCR; TCRdb lists only in-frame clones, some missing. The table has around 160,000 clones, about 84% seen once. V shed 4 bases, J shed 5 bases, and the junction held 8 bases outside the gene matches. The CDR3 has 15 amino acids. Germline values: CDR1 ENHRY, CDR2 SYGVKD. This clone was seen a few times. The chain combines TRBV10-3 with TRBJ2-5; 9 nucleotides agree with TRBD1. Sequenced: peripheral blood. The origin of this receptor is a man aged 55 to 70 with active or convalescent COVID-19. CDR3 coding DNA: TGTGCCATCAGTGTCCCCGGGACAGGGCTGGAGACCCAGTACTTC. Residues: CAISVPGTGLETQYF.